The rows below give T cell receptor beta chains drawn from one sample of a study of shared clonotypes between healthy human individuals. Data came from immunoSEQ multiplex PCR; TCRdb stores just in-frame clones and leaves some out. Of roughly 570,000 clones in the sample, about 98% were seen once. The sample was naive CD8+ T cells sorted from blood. The receptors here all came from a man under 40 in good health. Both conserved end residues are part of each CDR3. The D gene is left open where the match is weak.

D	V	J	DNA	CDR3
-	TRBV28	TRBJ2-2	TGTGCCACCAGGTCCCTTTGGAACACCGGGGAGCTGTTTTTT	CATRSLWNTGELFF
TRBD1	TRBV5-1	TRBJ2-3	TGCGCCAGCAGCTTGTGGGACAGGATCACCACAGATACGCAGTATTTT	CASSLWDRITTDTQYF
-	TRBV9	TRBJ2-7	TGTGCCAGCAGCCCCCGGGACCGAGCTTACGAGCAGTACTTC	CASSPRDRAYEQYF
-	TRBV7-9	TRBJ2-7	TGTGCCAGCGCCGAGGGGGGAACTACCTACGAGCAGTACTTC	CASAEGGTTYEQYF
TRBD1	TRBV2	TRBJ2-2	TGTGCCAGCAGTGAATACCGGGACAGGGCCTTCACCGGGGAGCTGTTTTTT	CASSEYRDRAFTGELFF
-	TRBV9	TRBJ1-1	TGTGCCAGCAGCGTATACGGCTCCATGAACACTGAAGCTTTCTTT	CASSVYGSMNTEAFF
TRBD1	TRBV5-1	TRBJ1-1	TGCGCCAGCAGCCTGGACAGGTTTATCACTGAAGCTTTCTTT	CASSLDRFITEAFF
-	TRBV28	TRBJ2-3	TGTGCCAGCAGTTTATCCGGGGGAGGTTCTGATACGCAGTATTTT	CASSLSGGGSDTQYF
TRBD1	TRBV11-3	TRBJ2-1	TGTGCCAGCAGCTTAGGGGACAGGGTCTCCTACAATGAGCAGTTCTTC	CASSLGDRVSYNEQFF
-	TRBV15	TRBJ2-2	TGTGCCACCAGCAGAGTAGGGAGGTTCGGGGAGCTGTTTTTT	CATSRVGRFGELFF